The text below deals with one TCR beta chain. What it binds is unknown. Each sample's input was 250 ng genomic DNA, 38,000 or so genome equivalents. Germline lookup yields CDR1 SGHVS and CDR2 FNYEAQ. The CDR3 runs 16 residues. One tube held mixed TRB-A and TRB-B primer pools for touch-down PCR. TCRdb reprocessed the multiplex PCR reads and reports one entry per CDR3 protein, with no DNA. Its clone listing holds some 11,000 distinct CDR3 sequences. The sample originates from a study of T cell clusters in autoimmune cytopenias. General study points: Physiological T cell clusters of healthy donors were apparently absent in primary autoimmune cytopenia patients. TRB repertoire shifts in secondary cytopenia and chronic lymphocytic leukemia mostly reflected lymphoma, not autoimmunity.

The data were also submitted as part of a second study, on T cell repertoires in aging, cancer and after chemotherapy. That report adds: Clear clonal overlap appeared across healthy donor samples taken over several months to years.

The chain employs TRBV7-6 and TRBJ2-4; TCRdb indicates TRBD1, and absent DNA this call remains unverified. This sequence originates from a human donor in good health. The sequenced sample consisted of peripheral blood. The CDR3 reads CASSPLDGVGKNIQYF.